The 21 T cell receptor beta chains given below trace back to one sample, sequenced in a study of blood T cell repertoires in COVID-19. The assay was immunoSEQ multiplex PCR, and TCRdb's table has in-frame clones only and misses some. The sample records 200,000 to 300,000 clones, about 89% being singletons. Material for sequencing was PBMCs or T cells enriched from blood (not recorded which). Source of these receptors: a man aged 35-49 years who had recovered from COVID-19.

The rearrangement joins TRBV4-3 to TRBJ2-5, with D unclear. Germline V gene lookup returns CDR1 LGHNA and CDR2 YSLEER. There are 13 residues in the CDR3. V lost 0 bases, J lost 5 bases, and 7 bases lay in between. CDR3 region: CASSQDLLETQYF. In DNA form, the CDR3 reads TGCGCCAGCAGCCAAGACCTACTTGAGACCCAGTACTTC.

The chain has TRBV28 and TRBJ2-3; TRBD2 agrees at 10 bases. The junction had 9 bases not matched to a gene; V was cut back by 6 bases and J by 6 bases. CDR1 MDHEN and CDR2 SYDVKM come from the germline V gene. The CDR3 loop spans 15 amino acids. Here the CDR3 reads CASSRPTSGWDTQYF. CDR3 coding DNA: TGTGCCAGCAGCCGCCCGACTAGCGGGTGGGATACGCAGTATTTT.

The genes are TRBV11-2 and TRBJ1-1; no definite D call. The CDR3 spans 15 residues. Germline-derived CDR1 and CDR2 are SGHAT and FQNNGV. V was clipped by 1 base and J by 6 bases, with 15 bases between them. CDR3 DNA: TGTGCCAGCAGCTTAGTCGGAGAGGGCTTCCCTGAAGCTTTCTTT. It codes for CASSLVGEGFPEAFF.

J is TRBJ2-7 and V is TRBV5-1, with TRBD2 matching 9 bases. The J segment lost 3 bases and the V segment lost 5 bases, leaving 6 bases of the junction unmatched. In germline, CDR1 is SGHRS, CDR2 YFSETQ. The CDR3 has 14 amino acids. The CDR3 coding sequence is TGCGCCAGCAGGCAGCGGGGGGACCACTACGAGCAGTACTTC. Protein product: CASRQRGDHYEQYF.

The chain combines TRBV11-1 with TRBJ2-6; D perhaps matches TRBD1 (6 bases). The CDR3 sequence is 14 residues long. In germline, CDR1 is SGHAT, CDR2 FQDESV (reference sequence). Trimming stripped 5 bases from V and 7 bases from J, with 12 bases between. Here the CDR3 DNA reads TGTGCCAGCAGCCGCGGACAGATAGCCAACGTCCTGACTTTC. Translation gives CASSRGQIANVLTF.

V gene TRBV7-8 combines with J gene TRBJ1-2; 8 bases match TRBD1. Per germline, CDR1 SGHVS and CDR2 FQNEAQ. The CDR3 length is 14 residues. V dropped 5 bases and J dropped 3; count of bases not matched to a gene: 5. CDR3 coding DNA: TGTGCCAGCAGCCTACAGACAGGGGACTATGGCTACACCTTC. It codes for CASSLQTGDYGYTF.

V and J are TRBV5-6 and TRBJ2-1, with 7 bases identical to TRBD1. The CDR3 has 18 residues. Trimming cost V 3 bases and J 0 bases; bases outside gene matches: 12. Germline CDR1 reads SGHDT; CDR2 reads YYEEEE. The CDR3, as DNA: TGTGCCAGCAGCTCGGGACAGTTACTTAGAAGCTCCTACAATGAGCAGTTCTTC. Encoded protein: CASSSGQLLRSSYNEQFF.

The rearrangement uses TRBV6-5 and TRBJ1-3, with D hard to call. The CDR3 totals 14 residues. Trimming shortened V by 11 bases and J by 0 bases, and 14 bases separated the two germline ends. CDR1 is MNHEY and CDR2 is SVGAGI in the germline V gene. The CDR3 is CAADIGISGNTIYF. The CDR3 region has the DNA TGTGCCGCAGATATCGGGATCTCTGGAAACACCATATATTTT.

V gene TRBV19 combines with J gene TRBJ2-7; 12 positions match TRBD1. The CDR3 runs 15 residues. Looked up from germline, CDR1 is LNHDA and CDR2 is SQIVND (reference sequence). V was pared by 4 bases and J by 6 bases, with 7 bases of the junction left unmatched. In nucleotides, the CDR3 is TGTGCCAGTAGTAGTACCGGGACAGGGGGCGGCGAGCAGTACTTC. It yields the protein CASSSTGTGGGEQYF.

V gene TRBV10-3 combines with J gene TRBJ2-3; 7 bases match TRBD2. The germline V gene has CDR1 ENHRY and CDR2 SYGVKD. V was pared by 8 bases and J by 2 bases, with 7 bases of the junction left unmatched. This CDR3 contains 14 residues. In nucleotides, the CDR3 is TGTGCCATCGCTAGCGGCTCCCCCACAGATACGCAGTATTTT. Translating gives CAIASGSPTDTQYF.

The chain combines TRBV7-2 with TRBJ2-3; 8 positions agree with TRBD2. The CDR3 totals 15 residues. The V segment lost 0 bases and the J segment 1 base; nucleotides outside the gene matches: 0. Germline-derived CDR1 and CDR2 are SGHTA and FQGNSA. The CDR3 sequence is CASSLASGGTDTQYF. CDR3 in DNA: TGTGCCAGCAGCTTAGCTAGCGGGGGCACAGATACGCAGTATTTT.

This clone turned up a few times. The genes are TRBV13 and TRBJ1-2; TRBD1 agrees at 8 bases. V shed 5 bases and J 5 bases; nucleotides not matched to a gene: 28. Germline lookup yields CDR1 PRHDT and CDR2 FYEKMQ (reference sequence). This CDR3 is 21 amino acids long. CDR3 nucleotide sequence: TGTGCCAGCAGCCAATACCTCATACGACAGGGGCCGTCCACGCAATATTATGGCTACACCTTC. This gives the protein CASSQYLIRQGPSTQYYGYTF.

The J gene is TRBJ1-2, the V gene TRBV19; 8 bases align to TRBD1. V shed 5 bases, J shed 8 bases, and the junction held 7 bases outside the gene matches. This CDR3 contains 13 residues. Germline V gives CDR1 LNHDA, CDR2 SQIVND (reference sequence). CDR3 coding DNA: TGTGCCAGTAGTCTCGGACAGGGATCGGGCTACACCTTC. Translation: CASSLGQGSGYTF.

J is TRBJ1-1 and V is TRBV9, with D tentatively TRBD1 (5 bases). The CDR3 extends over 12 amino acids. Trimming pared 3 bases from V and 5 bases from J, leaving 8 bases between. Per the germline V gene, CDR1 is SGDLS and CDR2 is YYNGEE. Here the CDR3 reads CASSGRGTEAFF. The CDR3 DNA is TGTGCCAGCAGCGGGAGGGGAACTGAAGCTTTCTTT.

The chain recombines TRBV28 with TRBJ2-6, with D possibly being TRBD1 (5 bases). CDR1 and CDR2 from the germline V gene are MDHEN and SYDVKM. Trimming removed 6 bases from V and 2 bases from J, with 17 bases in between. This CDR3 region has 17 residues. The CDR3 bases are TGTGCCAGCAGCCGATTTACAGGTTTGACTGGGGCCAACGTCCTGACTTTC. This codes for CASSRFTGLTGANVLTF.

V gene TRBV5-1 combines with J gene TRBJ1-3; no reliable D call. The CDR3 has 16 residues. V dropped 5 bases and J dropped 0 bases, with 15 bases sitting between them. Germline CDR1 is SGHRS and CDR2 is YFSETQ. CDR3 amino acids: CASSPDGGSSGNTIYF. Written as DNA, the CDR3 is TGCGCCAGCAGTCCCGATGGAGGGTCCTCTGGAAACACCATATATTTT.

This rearrangement joins TRBV19 to TRBJ1-2; the D gene is possibly TRBD1 (6 bases). V lost 5 bases and J lost 4, with 20 bases in between. CDR1 and CDR2 (germline): LNHDA, SQIVND (reference sequence). There are 16 residues in the CDR3. The CDR3 nucleotides read TGTGCCAGTAGTCCTGAGCGAGGGGGGGAAGGCTATGGCTACACCTTC. Translation: CASSPERGGEGYGYTF.

This chain connects TRBV5-1 to TRBJ2-1; TRBD2 matches at 13 bases. Germline values: CDR1 SGHRS, CDR2 YFSETQ. This CDR3 region has 16 residues. J was trimmed by 7 bases and V by 0 bases; bases with no gene match: 4. CDR3 sequence (DNA): TGCGCCAGCAGCTTGGGGCCGGGACTAGCGGGAAATGAGCAGTTCTTC. It encodes CASSLGPGLAGNEQFF.

On this clone: The sample holds other DNA sequences that translate to the same CDR3. As DNA, the CDR3 is TGCGCCAGCAGCTTGACGGGTTATAGCAATCAGCCCCAGCATTTT. It yields the protein CASSLTGYSNQPQHF. The chain is built from TRBV5-1 and TRBJ1-5; D is ambiguous. V was clipped by 1 base and J by 0 bases, with 8 bases between them. CDR3 length equals 15 residues. CDR1 and CDR2 from the germline V gene are SGHRS and YFSETQ.

The chain employs TRBV6-5 and TRBJ1-1; D perhaps matches TRBD1 (6 bases). The V end was cut by 7 bases, the J end by 3 bases, with 15 bases between. This CDR3 is built from 14 residues. In germline, CDR1 is MNHEY, CDR2 SVGAGI. The CDR3 DNA follows: TGTGCCAGCAACATGAGGGGGAGGGACACTGAAGCTTTCTTT. Translating gives CASNMRGRDTEAFF.

The CDR3 reads CASRQEGNEKLFF. CDR3 coding DNA: TGCGCCAGCAGACAGGAGGGTAATGAAAAACTGTTTTTT. The chain recombines TRBV5-1 with TRBJ1-4; tentatively, D is TRBD1 (5 bases). V was clipped by 5 bases and J by 4 bases, with 9 bases between them. Germline CDR1 SGHRS, CDR2 YFSETQ. This CDR3 is built from 13 residues.